Below are 10 T cell receptor beta chains sequenced from a single sample in a study of T-cell memory formation after mild COVID-19 (dated by TCRdb to the early 2020s). Library creation used 5' RACE. TCRdb records Illumina NovaSeq 6000 as the sequencer. The public reads were reanalyzed by TCRdb: fastp trimming at Q25, MiXCR alignment, in-frame beta chains only. Each entry merges the rows of one CDR3 protein and shows their most common DNA and genes. For this sample there are about 470,000 distinct CDR3 sequences; roughly 20% appear just once. The top ten hold over 9% of the sample. Sequenced material: PBMCs or a T cell subset sorted from them (not recorded which). These receptors originate from an adult woman who had mild COVID-19 (a few samples of this study predate the infection). The sample titles of this study are shuffled in the database, so cell type and time point are left out; the donor was told from shared clones.

The sample holds a few counts of this clonotype. The chain employs TRBV29-1 and TRBJ2-1; D not resolved. The CDR3 length is 13 residues. Germline CDR1 SQVTM, CDR2 ANQGSEA. V lost 0 bases, J lost 7 bases, and 10 bases lay in between. DNA of the CDR3: TGCAGCGTTGAAGACGCCCCATGGAATGAGCAGTTCTTC. Translating it yields CSVEDAPWNEQFF.

This clonotype was detected only a few times. This chain uses TRBV7-8 with TRBJ2-7, with 9 positions matching TRBD1. V was pared by 1 base and J by 5 bases, with 3 bases of the junction left unmatched. CDR3 length: 14 amino acids. Germline assignment: CDR1 SGHVS and CDR2 FQNEAQ. The DNA of the CDR3 is TGTGCCAGCAGCTTAGAGGGACAGGGCCACGAGCAGTACTTC. It specifies CASSLEGQGHEQYF.

This clonotype turned up a few times. V gene TRBV5-6 combines with J gene TRBJ2-3; D perhaps matches TRBD2 (5 bases). V was shortened by 5 bases and J by 5 bases, with 12 bases between the two germline ends. CDR3 length: 13 amino acids. The germline CDR1 and CDR2 sequences are SGHDT and YYEEEE. CDR3 region: CASSSGSEDTQYF. The DNA of the CDR3 is TGTGCCAGCAGTTCGGGGAGCGAAGATACGCAGTATTTT. Full variable domain (rest looked up from reference TRBV5-6 and TRBJ2-3): DAGVTQSPTHLIKTRGQQVTLRCSPKSGHDTVSWYQQALGQGPQFIFQYYEEEERQRGNFPDRFSGHQFPNYSSELNVNALLLGDSALYLCASSSGSEDTQYFGPGTRLTVL.

Only a few counts were recorded for this clonotype. The chain employs TRBV7-2 and TRBJ1-4; 8 nucleotides agree with TRBD1. Germline V lookup: CDR1 SGHTA, CDR2 FQGNSA. V was pared by 7 bases and J by 10 bases, with 14 bases of the junction left unmatched. The CDR3 consists of 15 residues. The CDR3 bases are TGTGCCAGCACCCAGGGTGGGACAGGCCGTGGAAAACTGTTTTTT. Its protein is CASTQGGTGRGKLFF.

This clonotype was detected only a few times. The chain combines TRBV4-1 with TRBJ2-5; a weak D match, TRBD2 (6 bases). Trimming removed 0 bases at V and 5 bases at J, with 13 bases between. Per the germline V gene, CDR1 is MGHRA and CDR2 is YSYEKL. The CDR3 consists of 15 residues. This CDR3 is CASSQDSTRGETQYF. In nucleotides, the CDR3 is TGCGCCAGCAGCCAAGATTCGACCCGGGGGGAGACCCAGTACTTC.

The chain couples TRBV24-1 to TRBJ2-2; D gene uncertain. The CDR3 covers 17 residues. Trimming shortened V by 4 bases and J by 0 bases, and 14 bases separated the two germline ends. Germline values: CDR1 KGHDR, CDR2 SFDVKD. The CDR3: CATSDYPPPPNTGELFF. The DNA for the CDR3 is TGTGCCACCAGTGACTATCCGCCCCCACCGAACACCGGGGAGCTGTTTTTT.

The rearrangement links TRBV6-6 to TRBJ1-2; D uncertain. Trimming pared 0 bases from V and 0 bases from J, leaving 11 bases between. CDR1 is MNHNY, CDR2 SVGAGI, per germline (reference sequence). CDR3 length: 16 amino acids. The CDR3 loop is CASSYSKAGSNYGYTF. The CDR3 nucleotides read TGTGCCAGCAGTTACTCGAAAGCAGGTTCTAACTATGGCTACACCTTC.

There are a few counts of this clonotype. The V gene is TRBV20-1, the J gene TRBJ2-5; D is tentatively TRBD1 or TRBD2 (5 bases each). CDR1 and CDR2 from the germline V gene are DFQATT and SNEGSKA (reference sequence). The CDR3 has 14 residues. V lost 1 base and J 2 bases, leaving 11 bases between the germline ends. Here the CDR3 reads CSARGAWGQETQYF. In DNA, the CDR3 is TGCAGTGCTAGAGGCGCTTGGGGGCAAGAGACCCAGTACTTC.

A few counts support this clonotype. This chain joins TRBV18 and TRBJ2-3, with TRBD2 matching over 7 bases. This CDR3 spans 12 amino acids. The J segment lost 3 bases and the V segment lost 6 bases, leaving 0 bases of the junction unmatched. CDR1 is KGHSH and CDR2 is LQKENI in the germline V gene. CDR3 nucleotides: TGTGCCAGCTCGCGGGAGACAGATACGCAGTATTTT. Translation gives CASSRETDTQYF.

This chain uses TRBV7-3 with TRBJ2-3; D may be TRBD2 (6 bases). Trimming left V 5 bases short and J 0 bases short, with 12 bases between. The CDR3 spans 15 residues. The V gene's germline CDR1 is SGHTA and CDR2 FQGTGA. CDR3 sequence reads: CASSTGVTSTDTQYF. For the CDR3, the DNA is TGTGCCAGCAGCACGGGAGTTACTAGCACAGATACGCAGTATTTT.